Listed here is a single TCR beta chain. The data stem from a study of blood T cell repertoires in COVID-19. Generated by immunoSEQ multiplex PCR, the TCRdb table keeps only in-frame clones and is missing some. This sample has about 350,000 clones, with roughly nine tenths found just once. This CDR3 has 13 amino acids. The germline CDR1 and CDR2 sequences are LNHNV and YYDKDF (reference sequence). The germline V and J ends were trimmed by 4 bases and 2 bases, with 8 bases remaining between them. The clonotype was recovered from a woman aged 55-69 years with COVID-19, enrolled during active disease. This sequence joins TRBV15 and TRBJ1-1; possible D gene TRBD1, 5 bases. Sequencing used peripheral blood. CDR3 DNA: TGTGCCACCAGCACCCAGGGTAACACTGAAGCTTTCTTT. It specifies CATSTQGNTEAFF.